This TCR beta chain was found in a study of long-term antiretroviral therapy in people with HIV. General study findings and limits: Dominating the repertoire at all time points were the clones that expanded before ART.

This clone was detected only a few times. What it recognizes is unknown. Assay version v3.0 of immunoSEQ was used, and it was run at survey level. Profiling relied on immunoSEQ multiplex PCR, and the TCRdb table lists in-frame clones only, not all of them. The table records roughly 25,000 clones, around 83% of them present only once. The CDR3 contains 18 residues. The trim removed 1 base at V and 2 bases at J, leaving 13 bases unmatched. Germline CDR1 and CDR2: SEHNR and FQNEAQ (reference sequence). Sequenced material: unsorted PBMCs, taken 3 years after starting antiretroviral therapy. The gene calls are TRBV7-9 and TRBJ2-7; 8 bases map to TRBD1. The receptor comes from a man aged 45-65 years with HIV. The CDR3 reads CASSLESRMDRAAYEQYF. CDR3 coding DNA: TGTGCCAGCAGCTTAGAGTCGCGGATGGACAGGGCAGCCTACGAGCAGTACTTC.